One and the same sample provided the 2 T cell receptor beta chains below, sequenced in a study of blood T cell repertoires in COVID-19. Produced via immunoSEQ multiplex PCR; TCRdb's table is partial and in-frame only. The profile shows about 230,000 clones, under 90% of them singletons. The sequenced sample was PBMCs or T cells enriched from blood (not recorded which). These receptors all stem from a man in his sixties who had recovered from COVID-19.

This clone appeared once. CDR3 in amino acids: CASSRAEDSDNSPLHF. The CDR3 bases are TGTGCCAGCAGCCGAGCCGAGGACAGTGATAATTCACCCCTCCACTTT. V gene TRBV5-4 combines with J gene TRBJ1-6; D possibly corresponds to TRBD1 (6 bases). The germline gives CDR1 SGHNT, CDR2 YYREEE (reference sequence). CDR3 length: 16 amino acids. Trimming shortened V by 4 bases and J by 5 bases, and 16 bases separated the two germline ends.

The rearrangement links TRBV7-2 to TRBJ1-5, with D possibly matching TRBD1 (5 bases). CDR3 length: 13 residues. Germline lookup yields CDR1 SGHTA and CDR2 FQGNSA. V was shortened by 5 bases and J by 7 bases, with 12 bases between the two germline ends. The CDR3 spells CASSPQTDQPQHF. CDR3 sequence (DNA): TGTGCCAGCAGCCCCCAGACAGACCAGCCCCAGCATTTT.